The entry below gives a single T cell receptor (beta chain) sequence along with its context. Its cognate antigen is unknown. The data were taken from a study of cytomegalovirus exposure and HLA in healthy donors. Broader study findings: Later analysis placed DRB1 highest and HLA-C lowest in TCR association rates, which differed by HLA locus.

The PCR used 60 Vbeta and 13 Jbeta primers. Authors' methods: Later, an analysis found 75 million to 100 million unique TCR beta chains, and about 10 million of these were shared. The protocol was immunoSEQ multiplex PCR, while the TCRdb copy is restricted to in-frame clones and leaves out a portion. V, J and clone size reflect that table, while D and trimming were determined from the DNA. The repertoire holds about 140,000 clones, with more than 60% as singletons. The CDR3 spans 16 residues. The germline CDR1 and CDR2 sequences are SGHTA and FQGTGA. V lost 3 bases to trimming and J lost 8 bases, with 20 bases between them.

The receptor was isolated from a male donor in good health and CMV-seronegative. The sample consisted of PBMCs. The rearrangement links TRBV7-3 to TRBJ2-1; a possible D gene is TRBD1 (6 bases). CDR3 sequence (DNA): TGTGCCAGCAGCTTGGGGGTGGGTAGGTGGGGGCATGAGCAGTTCTTC. Translation gives CASSLGVGRWGHEQFF.